The rows below give T cell receptor beta chains drawn from one sample of a study of T cell repertoires in cytomegalovirus infection. No antigen is known for these receptors. TCRdb ran MiXCR on the reads and lists one entry per CDR3 protein. The data hold about 890,000 distinct CDR3 sequences, with around a third observed a single time. The sample was cultured CD8+ T cells from PBMCs, taken from culture after CMV antigen stimulation. The source is a human donor in good health (CMV status not recorded). Some clones in this sample may be carry-over from other donors' samples. Each CDR3 is given with its conserved first and last residue. A D gene is named only where the DNA matches it firmly. Size tells how often a clone was seen (once, few, many) or the class of an expanded clone, and some rows leave it out.

v_gene: TRBV15
d_gene: NA
abundance: few
j_gene: TRBJ2-1
CDR3aa: CATSRDRASSYNEQFF
CDR3nt: TGTGCCACCAGCAGAGATCGGGCGAGCTCCTACAATGAGCAGTTCTTC

v_gene: TRBV19
d_gene: TRBD1
abundance: few
j_gene: TRBJ2-1
CDR3aa: CASSMAQGYEQFF
CDR3nt: TGTGCCAGTAGTATGGCACAGGGGTATGAGCAGTTCTTC

v_gene: TRBV28
d_gene: NA
abundance: NA
j_gene: TRBJ2-4
CDR3aa: CASSLLEGENIQYF
CDR3nt: TGTGCCAGCAGTTTATTAGAGGGCGAAAACATTCAGTACTTC

v_gene: TRBV6-5
d_gene: NA
abundance: NA
j_gene: TRBJ2-7
CDR3aa: CASSYGEAYEQYF
CDR3nt: TGTGCCAGCAGTTATGGGGAGGCCTACGAGCAGTACTTC

v_gene: TRBV28
d_gene: TRBD1
abundance: few
j_gene: TRBJ1-6
CDR3aa: CASSWGQPNSPLHF
CDR3nt: TGTGCCAGCAGTTGGGGACAGCCTAATTCACCCCTCCACTTT

v_gene: TRBV6-2/TRBV6-3
d_gene: NA
abundance: few
j_gene: TRBJ1-1
CDR3aa: CASSLRFGGTEAFF
CDR3nt: TGTGCCAGCAGTCTACGGTTTGGGGGGACTGAAGCTTTCTTT

v_gene: TRBV13
d_gene: TRBD2
abundance: few
j_gene: TRBJ2-2
CDR3aa: CASSLGLAGPTGELFF
CDR3nt: TGTGCCAGCAGCTTAGGTCTAGCGGGGCCCACCGGGGAGCTGTTTTTT

v_gene: TRBV27
d_gene: TRBD1
abundance: NA
j_gene: TRBJ2-7
CDR3aa: CASSFSSGQGAEQYF
CDR3nt: TGTGCCAGCAGTTTCAGTTCGGGACAGGGAGCCGAGCAGTACTTC

v_gene: TRBV14
d_gene: NA
abundance: few
j_gene: TRBJ1-6
CDR3aa: CASSQAAGAHLHF
CDR3nt: TGTGCCAGCAGCCAAGCTGCGGGCGCCCACCTCCACTTT

v_gene: TRBV4-1
d_gene: TRBD1
abundance: NA
j_gene: TRBJ1-2
CDR3aa: CASSQEPWDRAGNYGYTF
CDR3nt: TGCGCCAGCAGCCAAGAACCATGGGACAGGGCTGGGAACTATGGCTACACCTTC

v_gene: TRBV7-9
d_gene: TRBD1
abundance: many
j_gene: TRBJ2-2
CDR3aa: CASRRISGTGLFFIPGELFF
CDR3nt: TGTGCCAGCAGGAGGATCTCCGGGACAGGGCTCTTTTTTATCCCCGGGGAGCTGTTTTTT

v_gene: TRBV6-1
d_gene: NA
abundance: few
j_gene: TRBJ1-5
CDR3aa: CASRERSWGNQPQHF
CDR3nt: TGTGCCAGCAGGGAAAGGTCGTGGGGCAATCAGCCCCAGCATTTT

v_gene: TRBV19
d_gene: NA
abundance: few
j_gene: TRBJ1-5
CDR3aa: CASSINGGNSNQPQHF
CDR3nt: TGTGCCAGTAGTATAAATGGAGGGAATAGCAATCAGCCCCAGCATTTT

v_gene: TRBV7-9
d_gene: NA
abundance: NA
j_gene: TRBJ2-3
CDR3aa: CASTRLHADTQYF
CDR3nt: TGTGCCAGCACTCGATTACACGCAGATACGCAGTATTTT

v_gene: TRBV12-3/TRBV12-4
d_gene: NA
abundance: NA
j_gene: TRBJ2-3
CDR3aa: CASNLGIRTDTQYF
CDR3nt: TGTGCCAGCAACTTGGGTATTCGCACAGATACGCAGTATTTT

v_gene: TRBV14
d_gene: TRBD1
abundance: NA
j_gene: TRBJ2-5
CDR3aa: CASSRPRGLRETQYF
CDR3nt: TGTGCCAGCAGCCGACCCAGGGGGCTACGGGAGACCCAGTACTTC

v_gene: TRBV4-3
d_gene: TRBD2
abundance: few
j_gene: TRBJ2-1
CDR3aa: CASSFRPPGLAGGVTPNEQFF
CDR3nt: TGCGCCAGCAGCTTTCGTCCCCCTGGACTAGCGGGGGGCGTGACCCCCAATGAGCAGTTCTTC

v_gene: TRBV7-8
d_gene: NA
abundance: NA
j_gene: TRBJ2-3
CDR3aa: CASSFLTASSTDTQYF
CDR3nt: TGTGCCAGCAGCTTCTTGACAGCCTCTAGCACAGATACGCAGTATTTT

v_gene: TRBV4-1
d_gene: TRBD1
abundance: few
j_gene: TRBJ1-4
CDR3aa: CASSRPGQGPTNEKLFF
CDR3nt: TGCGCCAGCAGCCGCCCGGGACAGGGACCAACTAATGAAAAACTGTTTTTT

v_gene: TRBV11-2
d_gene: NA
abundance: few
j_gene: TRBJ2-1
CDR3aa: CASSLELGAPYNEQFF
CDR3nt: TGTGCCAGCAGCTTAGAACTGGGGGCCCCCTACAATGAGCAGTTCTTC

v_gene: TRBV13
d_gene: NA
abundance: NA
j_gene: TRBJ1-6
CDR3aa: CASSPRGGSYNSPLHF
CDR3nt: TGTGCCAGCAGCCCCCGCGGGGGTAGCTATAATTCACCCCTCCACTTT

v_gene: TRBV7-6
d_gene: NA
abundance: once
j_gene: TRBJ2-1
CDR3aa: CASSSSHSGETYNEQFF
CDR3nt: TGTGCCAGCAGCTCATCTCACTCAGGGGAAACCTACAATGAGCAGTTCTTC

v_gene: TRBV7-6
d_gene: TRBD1
abundance: NA
j_gene: TRBJ1-1
CDR3aa: CASSSRQGAMNTEAFF
CDR3nt: TGTGCCAGCAGCTCAAGACAGGGGGCAATGAACACTGAAGCTTTCTTT

v_gene: TRBV10-2
d_gene: TRBD1
abundance: few
j_gene: TRBJ1-2
CDR3aa: CASVGRWTGGNYGYTF
CDR3nt: TGCGCCAGCGTGGGAAGGTGGACAGGGGGGAACTATGGCTACACCTTC

v_gene: TRBV7-3
d_gene: NA
abundance: NA
j_gene: TRBJ2-1
CDR3aa: CASSQDGHTNEQFF
CDR3nt: TGTGCCAGCAGCCAAGATGGGCACACCAATGAGCAGTTCTTC

v_gene: TRBV10-2
d_gene: NA
abundance: NA
j_gene: TRBJ1-2
CDR3aa: CASTTEEGYTF
CDR3nt: TGCGCCAGCACGACGGAAGAGGGCTACACCTTC

v_gene: TRBV4-1
d_gene: TRBD1
abundance: NA
j_gene: TRBJ1-4
CDR3aa: CASSHRDSSNEKLFF
CDR3nt: TGCGCCAGCAGCCATCGGGACAGCTCTAATGAAAAACTGTTTTTT

v_gene: TRBV12-3/TRBV12-4
d_gene: NA
abundance: few
j_gene: TRBJ2-3
CDR3aa: CASSFPKDGSTDTQYF
CDR3nt: TGTGCCAGCAGTTTCCCAAAGGACGGTAGCACAGATACGCAGTATTTT

v_gene: TRBV24-1
d_gene: TRBD2
abundance: few
j_gene: TRBJ2-1
CDR3aa: CATSDKSSGVSYNEQFF
CDR3nt: TGTGCCACCAGTGACAAATCTAGCGGGGTCTCCTACAATGAGCAGTTCTTC

v_gene: TRBV6-2/TRBV6-3
d_gene: TRBD1
abundance: once
j_gene: TRBJ1-1
CDR3aa: CASSYSIGTGNTEAFF
CDR3nt: TGTGCCAGCAGTTACTCGATAGGGACAGGGAACACTGAAGCTTTCTTT

v_gene: TRBV7-8
d_gene: TRBD1
abundance: NA
j_gene: TRBJ2-7
CDR3aa: CVSSMGGTGGYEQYF
CDR3nt: TGTGTCAGCAGCATGGGGGGGACAGGGGGTTACGAGCAGTACTTC

v_gene: TRBV10-3
d_gene: NA
abundance: NA
j_gene: TRBJ2-5
CDR3aa: CAISESSNVVRETQYF
CDR3nt: TGTGCCATCAGTGAGTCTAGCAATGTGGTACGGGAGACCCAGTACTTC

v_gene: TRBV5-5
d_gene: TRBD2
abundance: few
j_gene: TRBJ2-1
CDR3aa: CASSLGLAGGLEQFF
CDR3nt: TGTGCCAGCAGCTTGGGACTAGCTGGAGGACTTGAGCAGTTCTTC

v_gene: TRBV12-3/TRBV12-4
d_gene: NA
abundance: few
j_gene: TRBJ1-5
CDR3aa: CASSSWGSNQPQHF
CDR3nt: TGTGCCAGCAGTTCCTGGGGGAGCAATCAGCCCCAGCATTTT

v_gene: TRBV6-6
d_gene: NA
abundance: NA
j_gene: TRBJ2-2
CDR3aa: CASSAQGGTGELFF
CDR3nt: TGTGCCAGCAGTGCTCAGGGGGGCACCGGGGAGCTGTTTTTT

v_gene: TRBV27
d_gene: NA
abundance: many
j_gene: TRBJ1-5
CDR3aa: CASSFGGENQPQHF
CDR3nt: TGTGCCAGCAGTTTTGGGGGGGAGAATCAGCCCCAGCATTTT

v_gene: TRBV12-5
d_gene: TRBD1
abundance: few
j_gene: TRBJ2-1
CDR3aa: CASGSGRGRGLYNEQFF
CDR3nt: TGTGCTAGTGGGTCAGGCAGGGGGCGAGGTCTCTACAATGAGCAGTTCTTC

v_gene: TRBV6-1
d_gene: NA
abundance: NA
j_gene: TRBJ1-6
CDR3aa: CASSWKGLSPLHF
CDR3nt: TGTGCCAGCAGTTGGAAAGGTCTTTCACCCCTCCACTTT

v_gene: TRBV29-1
d_gene: TRBD1
abundance: few
j_gene: TRBJ1-2
CDR3aa: CSAQGPEAGYTF
CDR3nt: TGCAGCGCACAGGGGCCCGAGGCTGGCTACACCTTC

v_gene: TRBV27
d_gene: NA
abundance: few
j_gene: TRBJ2-7
CDR3aa: CASGVEQYF
CDR3nt: TGTGCCAGCGGGGTCGAGCAGTACTTC

v_gene: TRBV19
d_gene: TRBD1
abundance: few
j_gene: TRBJ1-2
CDR3aa: CASSPPPTTQGAGDGYGYTF
CDR3nt: TGTGCCAGTAGCCCCCCCCCCACGACGCAGGGGGCAGGGGACGGGTATGGCTACACCTTC

v_gene: TRBV5-6
d_gene: NA
abundance: NA
j_gene: TRBJ1-5
CDR3aa: CASSSGPYQPQHF
CDR3nt: TGTGCCAGCAGCTCTGGGCCATATCAGCCCCAGCATTTT

v_gene: TRBV6-5
d_gene: NA
abundance: NA
j_gene: TRBJ2-3
CDR3aa: CASSYTGLRGDTQYF
CDR3nt: TGTGCCAGCAGTTACACAGGGCTCAGGGGAGATACGCAGTATTTT

v_gene: TRBV20-1
d_gene: NA
abundance: NA
j_gene: TRBJ2-3
CDR3aa: CSARDEMWQFTDTQYF
CDR3nt: TGCAGTGCTAGAGACGAGATGTGGCAGTTCACAGATACGCAGTATTTT

v_gene: TRBV28
d_gene: NA
abundance: few
j_gene: TRBJ1-2
CDR3aa: CASSLLEHLNYGYTF
CDR3nt: TGTGCCAGCAGTTTATTAGAACACCTTAACTATGGCTACACCTTC

v_gene: TRBV27
d_gene: TRBD2
abundance: NA
j_gene: TRBJ2-3
CDR3aa: CASSPLAGSSGDTQYF
CDR3nt: TGTGCCAGCAGTCCACTAGCGGGGTCGTCTGGAGATACGCAGTATTTT

v_gene: TRBV6-1
d_gene: TRBD1
abundance: NA
j_gene: TRBJ2-5
CDR3aa: CASSEGMTGKETQYF
CDR3nt: TGTGCCAGCAGTGAGGGGATGACAGGGAAAGAGACCCAGTACTTC

v_gene: TRBV18
d_gene: NA
abundance: NA
j_gene: TRBJ1-2
CDR3aa: CASSRDGSYGYTF
CDR3nt: TGTGCCAGCTCACGTGACGGATCCTATGGCTACACCTTC

v_gene: TRBV19
d_gene: TRBD1
abundance: few
j_gene: TRBJ1-1
CDR3aa: CASIPGTVNTEAFF
CDR3nt: TGTGCCAGTATTCCCGGGACAGTGAACACTGAAGCTTTCTTT

v_gene: TRBV27
d_gene: NA
abundance: NA
j_gene: TRBJ2-3
CDR3aa: CASSPEPGLVTDTQYF
CDR3nt: TGTGCCAGCAGTCCGGAACCTGGACTGGTCACAGATACGCAGTATTTT

v_gene: TRBV27
d_gene: NA
abundance: NA
j_gene: TRBJ2-7
CDR3aa: CASSPQGVAYEQYF
CDR3nt: TGTGCCAGCAGTCCACAGGGAGTGGCCTACGAGCAGTACTTC

v_gene: TRBV5-4
d_gene: NA
abundance: few
j_gene: TRBJ2-1
CDR3aa: CASSWTLALSYNEQFF
CDR3nt: TGTGCCAGCAGCTGGACCCTAGCGCTTTCCTACAATGAGCAGTTCTTC

v_gene: TRBV11-2
d_gene: NA
abundance: few
j_gene: TRBJ1-2
CDR3aa: CASSLASGTGYTF
CDR3nt: TGTGCCAGCAGCTTAGCGTCCGGGACCGGCTACACCTTC

v_gene: TRBV6-1
d_gene: NA
abundance: many
j_gene: TRBJ1-1
CDR3aa: CASRWGGPFAFF
CDR3nt: TGTGCCAGCAGGTGGGGGGGTCCCTTCGCTTTCTTT

v_gene: TRBV7-4
d_gene: NA
abundance: NA
j_gene: TRBJ2-3
CDR3aa: CASSFMRATDTQYF
CDR3nt: TGTGCCAGCAGCTTCATGAGGGCCACAGATACGCAGTATTTT

v_gene: TRBV6-2/TRBV6-3
d_gene: NA
abundance: NA
j_gene: TRBJ1-1
CDR3aa: CASSPLSRWDTEAFF
CDR3nt: TGTGCCAGCAGTCCCCTTTCGCGGTGGGACACTGAAGCTTTCTTT

v_gene: TRBV7-6
d_gene: NA
abundance: few
j_gene: TRBJ1-4
CDR3aa: CASSLAWSEGEKLFF
CDR3nt: TGTGCCAGCAGCTTAGCTTGGTCCGAGGGTGAAAAACTGTTTTTT

v_gene: TRBV19
d_gene: NA
abundance: NA
j_gene: TRBJ1-2
CDR3aa: CASSTSGDGYTF
CDR3nt: TGTGCCAGTAGTACGTCAGGAGATGGCTACACCTTC